Each of the 28 T cell receptor beta chains below was sequenced from the same sample in a study of T cells in Graves' hyperthyroidism and ophthalmopathy. Amplified TCR beta CDR3 regions came from RNA transcripts. An initial round of RT-PCR targeting the TCR CDR3 relied on the HTBI primer set. In TCRdb, the multiplex PCR reads were re-called with MiXCR into one record per CDR3 protein. The profile shows some 400,000 distinct CDR3 sequences, approximately 15% of them singletons. What was sequenced was blood. The source of these receptors is a man aged 25-45 years with Graves' hyperthyroidism that later progressed to Graves' ophthalmopathy.

This rearrangement joins TRBV5-6 to TRBJ1-1; D might be TRBD1 (5 bases). Trimming cost V 4 bases and J 6 bases, with 16 bases left between them. The CDR3 is 14 amino acids. From germline, CDR1 is SGHDT and CDR2 YYEEEE. Written as DNA, the CDR3 is TGTGCCAGCAGCCCCGGGGCCCCGAGGGCTGAAGCTTTCTTT. As protein: CASSPGAPRAEAFF.

CDR3 amino acids: CASSHYGTGNYEQYF. The CDR3 DNA reads as TGTGCCAGTTCCCACTACGGGACAGGGAACTACGAGCAGTACTTC. The genes are TRBV6-1 and TRBJ2-7, with 9 bases that match TRBD1. With 9 bases clipped from V and 3 bases from J, the junction kept 12 bases outside the gene matches. CDR1 and CDR2 from the germline V gene are MNHNS and SASEGT. There are 15 residues in the CDR3.

There are many counts of this clonotype. The rearrangement links TRBV28 to TRBJ1-1; D ambiguous. The CDR3 is 14 residues long. The V gene's germline CDR1 is MDHEN and CDR2 SYDVKM. The V and J ends lost 0 bases and 6 bases respectively, with 11 bases between them. The CDR3 DNA is TGTGCCAGCAGTTTATGGGGGAGTAGGTCTGAAGCTTTCTTT. It encodes CASSLWGSRSEAFF.

This clonotype has just a few counts. J is TRBJ1-5 and V is TRBV19, with D perhaps matching TRBD1 (6 bases). Between the trimmed V and J ends, which lost 7 bases and 2 bases, there was a span of 15 bases. The length of the CDR3 is 15 residues. In germline, CDR1 is LNHDA, CDR2 SQIVND (reference sequence). The CDR3 spells CASTPRGRGNQPQHF. The CDR3 nucleotides are TGTGCCAGTACTCCCAGGGGTAGGGGCAATCAGCCCCAGCATTTT.

On this clonotype itself: A much larger clone sits a single nucleotide away, making a read error possible. This rearrangement joins TRBV20-1 to TRBJ2-7, with D uncertain. The CDR3 runs to 13 residues. Germline CDR1 and CDR2: DFQATT and SNEGSKA (reference sequence). Here the CDR3 DNA reads TGCAGCGCCCCAACTCCCCCCCCCTACGAGCAGTACTTC. Amino acids: CSAPTPPPYEQYF.

The chain links TRBV5-1 to TRBJ2-1, with a weak D call TRBD2 (7 bases). CDR1 SGHRS and CDR2 YFSETQ come from the germline V gene. V dropped 4 bases and J dropped 2 bases, with 22 bases sitting between them. The CDR3 totals 18 residues. The CDR3 DNA sequence: TGCGCCAGCAGCCCCCGAAGGGGGGGGGGGTCCACCTACAATGAGCAGTTCTTC. It specifies CASSPRRGGGSTYNEQFF.

This clonotype has at least ten counts. The genes are TRBV7-9 and TRBJ1-1, with 7 bases lining up with TRBD1. V shed 5 bases, J shed 6 bases, and the junction held 9 bases outside the gene matches. CDR3 size: 14 residues. Germline V gene data show CDR1 as SEHNR and CDR2 as FQNEAQ (reference sequence). As DNA, the CDR3 is TGTGCCAGCAGCCCGCCGACAGGGAAGCCTGAAGCTTTCTTT. Its translation: CASSPPTGKPEAFF.

The genes are TRBV12-5 and TRBJ1-5, with 11 positions matching TRBD1. The CDR3 loop spans 16 amino acids. V was pared by 7 bases and J by 2 bases, with 7 bases of the junction left unmatched. Germline V lookup: CDR1 LGHNT, CDR2 FRNRAP. The CDR3: CASAGQGAGGNQPQHF. In DNA, the CDR3 is TGTGCTAGTGCCGGACAGGGGGCGGGTGGCAATCAGCCCCAGCATTTT.

This clonotype was seen many times. The chain couples TRBV11-1 to TRBJ2-7; D gene unclear. Germline V gene lookup returns CDR1 SGHAT and CDR2 FQDESV (reference sequence). Trimming pared 4 bases from V and 5 bases from J, leaving 6 bases between. The CDR3 sequence is 11 residues long. The CDR3 protein is CASSWSDEQYF. The CDR3 DNA sequence: TGTGCCAGCAGCTGGTCCGACGAGCAGTACTTC.

This clonotype was observed at least ten times. The rearrangement links TRBV7-3 to TRBJ2-2; D is tentatively TRBD1 or TRBD2 (6 bases each). The CDR3 covers 16 residues. Between the trimmed V and J ends, which lost 2 bases and 1 base, there was a span of 11 bases. Per germline, CDR1 SGHTA and CDR2 FQGTGA. CDR3 sequence reads: CASSLFGGLNTGELFF. CDR3 DNA: TGTGCCAGCAGCTTATTCGGGGGCTTGAACACCGGGGAGCTGTTTTTT.

This clonotype has a handful of counts. The rearrangement links TRBV12-3 or TRBV12-4 to TRBJ2-2; the match to TRBD2 covers 8 bases. The CDR3 extends over 18 amino acids. Trimming removed 6 bases from V and 2 bases from J; junction bases left unmatched: 14. The CDR3 protein is CASRPMPGLGRNTGELFF. CDR3 DNA: TGTGCCAGCAGACCGATGCCGGGACTAGGGAGAAACACCGGGGAGCTGTTTTTT.

This clonotype was seen a few times. V gene TRBV5-1 combines with J gene TRBJ2-5; TRBD2 agrees at 12 bases. The trim removed 4 bases at V and 1 base at J, leaving 5 bases unmatched. The length of the CDR3 is 16 residues. Germline assignment: CDR1 SGHRS and CDR2 YFSETQ. The CDR3 loop is CASSALAGGPQETQYF. CDR3 nucleotide sequence: TGCGCCAGCAGCGCGCTAGCGGGGGGGCCCCAAGAGACCCAGTACTTC.

This clonotype has just a few counts. The V call is TRBV14, the J call TRBJ2-7; TRBD1 matches 9 bases. Germline CDR1 reads SGHDN; CDR2 reads FVKESK. V shed 1 base, J shed 3 bases, and the junction held 4 bases outside the gene matches. The CDR3 runs 15 residues. DNA of the CDR3: TGTGCCAGCAGCCAAGGCCGGGACAGGGTCTACGAGCAGTACTTC. Its protein product is CASSQGRDRVYEQYF.

The chain carries TRBV18 and TRBJ1-2, with D possibly matching TRBD1 (5 bases). V was pared by 6 bases and J by 8 bases, with 19 bases between. The CDR3 contains 14 residues. Germline V CDR1 and CDR2: KGHSH, LQKENI. The CDR3 nucleotides are TGTGCCAGCTCCCCGGACGGGGGAGCGCGGGGCTACACCTTC. It translates to CASSPDGGARGYTF.

Ten or more counts support this clonotype. The rearrangement joins TRBV9 to TRBJ2-3; no definite D call. Trimming took off 0 bases at V and 4 bases at J, with 6 bases between the two ends. The CDR3 loop spans 13 amino acids. Germline CDR1 and CDR2: SGDLS and YYNGEE. The CDR3 here is CASSVASPDTQYF. CDR3 nucleotide sequence: TGTGCCAGCAGCGTAGCTTCACCAGATACGCAGTATTTT.

The rearrangement uses TRBV9 and TRBJ2-7; 8 bases align to TRBD1. CDR3 length equals 13 residues. V lost 3 bases, J lost 3 bases, and 2 bases stayed unmatched. The germline CDR1 and CDR2 sequences are SGDLS and YYNGEE. The CDR3 sequence: CASSGGQVYEQYF. The CDR3, as DNA: TGTGCCAGCAGCGGGGGACAGGTCTACGAGCAGTACTTC.

Comment on this clonotype: A read error may be the cause here, since a much bigger clone is one base away. V is TRBV24-1 and J is TRBJ1-5; D gene ambiguous. Trimming cost V 5 bases and J 1 base, with 8 bases left between them. CDR1 is KGHDR and CDR2 is SFDVKD in the germline V gene. The CDR3 has 14 amino acids. CDR3 sequence reads: CATSVAGSNQPQHF. CDR3 DNA sequence: TGTGCCACCAGTGTTGCTGGGAGCAATCAGCCCCAGCATTTT.

This clonotype was detected ten times or more. The chain combines TRBV12-3 or TRBV12-4 with TRBJ1-4; 8 nucleotides match TRBD1. This CDR3 is 13 amino acids long. V dropped 6 bases and J dropped 8; count of bases not matched to a gene: 5. The CDR3 sequence: CASRGQGHEKLFF. In DNA form, the CDR3 reads TGTGCCAGCAGAGGACAGGGTCACGAAAAACTGTTTTTT.

Ten or more counts support this clonotype. CDR3 protein: CASSEWASGLTDTQYF. As DNA, the CDR3 is TGTGCCAGCAGTGAATGGGCTAGTGGTCTCACAGATACGCAGTATTTT. V is TRBV2 and J is TRBJ2-3; D unresolved. Germline values: CDR1 SNHLY, CDR2 FYNNEI. The CDR3 contains 16 residues. Trimming removed 2 bases at V and 2 bases at J, with 14 bases between.

This clonotype was picked up many times. The genes are TRBV6-6 and TRBJ1-2; the D gene is possibly TRBD1 (5 bases). V shed 4 bases and J shed 7 bases, with 16 bases lying between them. This CDR3 is 14 amino acids long. The germline V gene encodes CDR1 MNHNY and CDR2 SVGAGI (reference sequence). The CDR3 DNA is TGTGCCAGCAGTTCGTCGCAGGGCCCGAGTGGCTACACCTTC. It specifies CASSSSQGPSGYTF.

This clonotype has a count of ten or more. The gene calls are TRBV29-1 and TRBJ2-5, with 9 bases fitting TRBD2. Germline V CDR1 and CDR2: SQVTM, ANQGSEA. V lost 7 bases and J lost 7; bases outside the gene matches: 7. The length of the CDR3 is 12 residues. The CDR3 loop is CSGGGADRTQYF. CDR3 DNA: TGCAGCGGCGGGGGGGCCGATCGGACCCAGTACTTC.

In its sample, this clonotype was seen many times. The chain uses TRBV2 and TRBJ2-1; 7 positions match TRBD1. J lost 3 bases, V lost 5 bases, and 7 bases had no gene match. This CDR3 spans 15 amino acids. In germline, CDR1 is SNHLY, CDR2 FYNNEI. The CDR3 is CASSPTGRSYNEQFF. CDR3 nucleotides: TGTGCCAGCAGTCCGACAGGGAGAAGCTACAATGAGCAGTTCTTC.

This clonotype was found a few times. V usage is TRBV5-6 and J usage is TRBJ2-2; D may be TRBD1 (6 bases). Looked up from germline, CDR1 is SGHDT and CDR2 is YYEEEE. This CDR3 has 15 amino acids. Deletions cut 2 bases from V and 2 bases from J, with 10 bases between. The CDR3 reads CASSLPGQNTGELFF. CDR3 DNA sequence: TGTGCCAGCAGCTTACCGGGACAAAACACCGGGGAGCTGTTTTTT.

V gene TRBV27 combines with J gene TRBJ1-1, with TRBD1 matching 9 bases. Germline V gives CDR1 MNHEY, CDR2 SMNVEV (reference sequence). This CDR3 region has 17 residues. V shed 2 bases, J shed 1 base, and the junction held 8 bases outside the gene matches. The CDR3, as DNA: TGTGCCAGCAGTTTAACGGCCTTGACAGGGGGGAACACTGAAGCTTTCTTT. Amino acids: CASSLTALTGGNTEAFF.

In its sample, this clonotype was seen many times. The rearrangement joins TRBV3-1 to TRBJ1-4; the D is unclear. The CDR3 has 13 residues. V was cut by 4 bases and J by 8 bases, with 11 bases left in between. The germline V gene encodes CDR1 LGHDT and CDR2 YNNKEL (reference sequence). The CDR3 is CASSRTHREKLFF. The CDR3 coding sequence is TGTGCCAGCAGCCGAACACATAGGGAAAAACTGTTTTTT.

The chain couples TRBV7-3 to TRBJ2-7; D possibly matches TRBD1 or TRBD2 (5 bases each). Trimming left V 1 base short and J 6 bases short, with 19 bases between. CDR1 is SGHTA and CDR2 is FQGTGA in the germline V gene. The CDR3 has 16 residues. The CDR3 protein is CASSLRHPRSRGEQYF. The CDR3 DNA follows: TGTGCCAGCAGCTTAAGACACCCTCGGTCGAGGGGCGAGCAGTACTTC.

This clonotype was detected ten times or more. This chain links TRBV7-9 with TRBJ2-2; D is ambiguous. The CDR3 is 17 amino acids. The germline CDR1 and CDR2 sequences are SEHNR and FQNEAQ (reference sequence). V shed 2 bases and J shed 7 bases, with 20 bases lying between them. The CDR3, as DNA: TGTGCCAGCAGCTTATTCACCCAGTTTCGACATGGCGGGGAGCTGTTTTTT. The encoded protein is CASSLFTQFRHGGELFF.

This clonotype appeared a few times. The chain joins TRBV13 to TRBJ1-2, with TRBD1 as a possible D gene (5 bases). Between the trimmed V and J ends, which lost 2 bases and 1 base, there was a span of 17 bases. The germline CDR1 and CDR2 sequences are PRHDT and FYEKMQ (reference sequence). The CDR3 contains 17 residues. CDR3 DNA: TGTGCCAGCAGCTTACGAATCCGGGACCGACTTAACTATGGCTACACCTTC. The encoded protein is CASSLRIRDRLNYGYTF.